These 24 T cell receptor beta chains were sequenced from one sample in a study of T-cell reconstitution after alpha-beta-depleted transplantation in children. It was with unique molecular identifiers that the TCRbeta library was prepared. Each CDR3 protein gets one entry after TCRdb re-called the PCR reads with MiXCR. There are 230,000 or so distinct CDR3 sequences in the sample; around 13% occur only once, and around 3% lies in the top ten. Here the sequenced sample was PBMCs from the stem cell graft donor, taken from the stem cell graft. The receptors were gathered from a human donor who donated a stem cell graft to a child with acute lymphoblastic leukemia.

This clonotype was detected ten times or more. The rearrangement joins TRBV7-2 to TRBJ2-5; 7 nucleotides line up with TRBD2. Germline CDR1 SGHTA, CDR2 FQGNSA. CDR3 length: 16 residues. Trimming took 1 base from V and 2 from J; bases not matched to a gene: 7. The CDR3 sequence is CASSLVTGREQETQYF. The DNA of the CDR3 is TGTGCCAGCAGCTTAGTAACTGGGAGGGAACAAGAGACCCAGTACTTC.

This clonotype was detected many times. V is TRBV5-5 and J is TRBJ2-3; D is ambiguous. There are 13 residues in the CDR3. V was trimmed by 6 bases and J by 3 bases, leaving 11 bases between them. In germline, CDR1 is SGHKS, CDR2 YYEKEE (reference sequence). In DNA, the CDR3 is TGTGCCAGCACCATGACCAGGACAGATACGCAGTATTTT. Translating it yields CASTMTRTDTQYF.

This chain links TRBV5-1 with TRBJ2-3; weak D call: TRBD1 (6 bases). CDR1 SGHRS and CDR2 YFSETQ come from the germline V gene. The germline V and J ends were trimmed by 2 bases and 3 bases, with 13 bases remaining between them. This CDR3 contains 15 residues. CDR3 residues: CASSFRDTDTDTQYF. The CDR3 region has the DNA TGCGCCAGCAGCTTCCGGGACACGGATACAGATACGCAGTATTTT. Together with reference TRBV5-1 and TRBJ2-3, the CDR3 gives the full variable domain: KAGVTQTPRYLIKTRGQQVTLSCSPISGHRSVSWYQQTPGQGLQFLFEYFSETQRNKGNFPGRFSGRQFSNSRSEMNVSTLELGDSALYLCASSFRDTDTDTQYFGPGTRLTVL.

This clonotype was picked up many times. The chain uses TRBV4-3 and TRBJ1-4; no clear D gene. Per the germline V gene, CDR1 is LGHNA and CDR2 is YSLEER. CDR3 length: 14 residues. V was trimmed by 0 bases and J by 5 bases, leaving 7 bases between them. CDR3 DNA: TGCGCCAGCAGCCAAGATCACAGCAATGAAAAACTGTTTTTT. Translated, it gives CASSQDHSNEKLFF.

In its sample, this clonotype was seen many times. The rearrangement joins TRBV12-3 or TRBV12-4 to TRBJ2-1; 9 bases fit TRBD1. The CDR3 is made up of 15 amino acids. V gave up 7 bases and J gave up 1 base; unmatched junction bases: 5. Written as DNA, the CDR3 is TGTGCCAGCAATCGAGGGACAGGGTCCTACAATGAGCAGTTCTTC. Its translation: CASNRGTGSYNEQFF.

Of note for this clonotype: This may come from a read error, since a much larger clone is one base off. This chain connects TRBV3-1 to TRBJ2-1; TRBD2 might be the D (7 bases). The CDR3 runs 15 residues. Germline CDR1 is LGHDT and CDR2 is YNNKEL (reference sequence). The CDR3 DNA reads TGTGCCAGCAGCCCCCTAGGGGGGGCAGGTAATGAGCGGTTCTTC. Translation: CASSPLGGAGNERFF.

The chain links TRBV6-2 or TRBV6-3 to TRBJ2-7; no reliable D call. Per germline, CDR1 MNHEY and CDR2 SVGEGT. The CDR3 sequence is 15 residues long. Trimming removed 5 bases from V and 6 bases from J, with 20 bases in between. CDR3 sequence reads: CASSVTLIAMGEQYF. CDR3 DNA: TGTGCCAGCAGTGTAACCCTGATAGCTATGGGCGAGCAGTACTTC.

This clonotype was seen many times. The V and J genes are TRBV11-2 and TRBJ2-3, with D possibly TRBD1 on 6 matching bases. The CDR3 runs to 18 residues. From germline, CDR1 is SGHAT and CDR2 FQNNGV. V was shortened by 2 bases and J by 0 bases, with 18 bases between the two germline ends. The CDR3 reads CASSLREKGTGSTDTQYF. CDR3 nucleotides: TGTGCCAGCAGCTTAAGGGAAAAGGGTACAGGGAGCACAGATACGCAGTATTTT.

This clonotype has at least ten counts. The chain carries TRBV5-1 and TRBJ2-6, with TRBD2 as a possible D gene (5 bases). Trimming removed 0 bases from V and 0 bases from J, with 7 bases in between. This CDR3 comprises 16 residues. Germline loops: CDR1 SGHRS, CDR2 YFSETQ. CDR3 region: CASSLVGLSGANVLTF. CDR3 DNA: TGCGCCAGCAGCTTGGTAGGACTCTCTGGGGCCAACGTCCTGACTTTC.

Many counts were recorded for this clonotype. This chain links TRBV27 with TRBJ2-1; 10 positions agree with TRBD2. J lost 9 bases, V lost 6 bases, and 8 bases had no gene match. Germline CDR1 is MNHEY and CDR2 is SMNVEV (reference sequence). CDR3 size: 14 residues. This chain's CDR3 is CASRPGTSDTEQFF. CDR3 DNA sequence: TGTGCCAGCAGGCCTGGGACTAGCGACACTGAGCAGTTCTTC.

This clonotype was detected many times. The V and J genes are TRBV25-1 and TRBJ2-7; D call uncertain. The CDR3 length is 14 residues. CDR1 MGHDK and CDR2 SYGVNS come from the germline V gene. With 2 bases removed from V and 2 bases from J, the gap between germline ends came to 10 bases. DNA of the CDR3: TGTGCCAGCAGTGAAACCCAGATTCCCTACGAGCAGTACTTC. Its translation: CASSETQIPYEQYF.

This clonotype was detected many times. J is TRBJ1-2 and V is TRBV5-1, with D possibly being TRBD1 (6 bases). V was cut by 0 bases and J by 6 bases, with 18 bases left in between. Germline assignment: CDR1 SGHRS and CDR2 YFSETQ. There are 16 residues in the CDR3. The DNA of the CDR3 is TGCGCCAGCAGCTTGGAGGTTTCCCGGGGGCGGCATGGCTACACCTTC. This codes for CASSLEVSRGRHGYTF.

This clonotype has more than one count but fewer than ten. The chain carries TRBV7-2 and TRBJ1-5; the D is unclear. Germline CDR1 SGHTA, CDR2 FQGNSA. V was cut by 1 base and J by 3 bases, with 7 bases left in between. The CDR3 extends over 14 amino acids. CDR3 in amino acids: CASSLGRNNQPQHF. CDR3 sequence (DNA): TGTGCCAGCAGCTTAGGACGGAACAATCAGCCCCAGCATTTT.

This clonotype was counted at least ten times. This sequence joins TRBV20-1 and TRBJ2-1, with TRBD1 as a possible D gene (5 bases). The CDR3 covers 11 residues. The V gene's germline CDR1 is DFQATT and CDR2 SNEGSKA (reference sequence). Trimming cost V 5 bases and J 5 bases, with 7 bases left between them. CDR3 bases: TGCAGTGCTGACAGCAACAATGAGCAGTTCTTC. It translates to CSADSNNEQFF.

This clonotype was counted at least ten times. The chain employs TRBV5-1 and TRBJ2-1, with 7 positions matching TRBD2. Germline values: CDR1 SGHRS, CDR2 YFSETQ. J lost 7 bases, V lost 0 bases, and 7 bases had no gene match. The CDR3 is 15 amino acids. CDR3 sequence (DNA): TGCGCCAGCAGCTTGGATCGGCAGGGAGGGAATGAGCAGTTCTTC. The encoded protein is CASSLDRQGGNEQFF.

This clonotype was seen many times. This rearrangement joins TRBV7-2 to TRBJ2-6, with D tentatively TRBD1 (5 bases). This CDR3 region has 16 residues. CDR1 is SGHTA, CDR2 FQGNSA, per germline. V dropped 0 bases and J dropped 2 bases, with 8 bases sitting between them. The CDR3 here is CASSLAAGTGANVLTF. The CDR3 nucleotides are TGTGCCAGCAGCTTAGCGGCAGGGACTGGGGCCAACGTCCTGACTTTC.

The V call is TRBV3-1, the J call TRBJ2-7; 8 bases align to TRBD1. There are 17 residues in the CDR3. The junction had 13 bases not matched to a gene; V was cut back by 3 bases and J by 3 bases. Germline CDR1 is LGHDT and CDR2 is YNNKEL (reference sequence). In DNA form, the CDR3 reads TGTGCCAGCAGCCAGGACCCGGGGCAGGGACAGGTCTACGAGCAGTACTTC. As protein: CASSQDPGQGQVYEQYF.

A remark on this clonotype: With a much larger clone just one base away, this may be a read error. In DNA, the CDR3 is TGTGCCAGCAACAAAGGTTCGGTCTGCGGGAGCCCTTACAATGAGCAGTTCTTC. It translates to CASNKGSVCGSPYNEQFF. The V call is TRBV11-2, the J call TRBJ2-1; TRBD2 matches 7 bases. CDR3 length equals 18 residues. Germline trimming cut 7 bases from V and 4 bases from J; bases unmatched to any gene: 19. Germline V gene data show CDR1 as SGHAT and CDR2 as FQNNGV.

This clonotype occurred many times. V is TRBV4-3 and J is TRBJ2-3; perhaps TRBD1 as D (6 bases). Germline CDR1 LGHNA, CDR2 YSLEER. Trimming removed 0 bases at V and 3 bases at J, with 16 bases between. This CDR3 is built from 17 residues. As DNA, the CDR3 is TGCGCCAGCAGCCAAGATGAGGCGACAGGTCTGACAGATACGCAGTATTTT. Residues: CASSQDEATGLTDTQYF.

At least ten counts were recorded for this clonotype. This chain links TRBV5-5 with TRBJ1-2, with TRBD1 matching over 9 bases. Germline CDR1 SGHKS, CDR2 YYEKEE (reference sequence). CDR3 length equals 15 residues. V lost 2 bases to trimming and J lost 4 bases; unmatched junction nucleotides: 6. CDR3 amino acids: CASSLTGGVSYGYTF. The CDR3 nucleotides read TGTGCCAGCAGCTTAACAGGGGGCGTTTCCTATGGCTACACCTTC. The full variable domain, with the rest looked up from reference TRBV5-5 and TRBJ1-2, is DAGVTQSPTHLIKTRGQQVTLRCSPISGHKSVSWYQQVLGQGPQFIFQYYEKEERGRGNFPDRFSARQFPNYSSELNVNALLLGDSALYLCASSLTGGVSYGYTFGSGTRLTVV.

This clonotype occurred many times. This chain joins TRBV4-2 and TRBJ1-3, with 8 bases aligning to TRBD1. The CDR3 spans 15 residues. The V gene's germline CDR1 is LGHNA and CDR2 YNFKEQ. Trimming cost V 4 bases and J 3 bases; bases outside gene matches: 5. DNA of the CDR3: TGTGCCAGCAGCCCTTGGACAGGGCTTGGAAACACCATATATTTT. This codes for CASSPWTGLGNTIYF.

This clonotype was detected ten times or more. The rearrangement links TRBV6-1 to TRBJ2-2, with D perhaps matching TRBD2 (6 bases). The germline V gene has CDR1 MNHNS and CDR2 SASEGT. This CDR3 has 15 residues. Trimming removed 6 bases from V and 6 bases from J, with 17 bases in between. Here the CDR3 reads CASSLTGTGAGELFF. The CDR3 coding sequence is TGTGCCAGCAGCCTGACCGGGACTGGGGCCGGGGAGCTGTTTTTT.

This clonotype has a count of ten or more. J is TRBJ1-3 and V is TRBV10-3; D is undetermined. The CDR3 contains 14 residues. Germline CDR1 reads ENHRY; CDR2 reads SYGVKD. Trimming removed 4 bases at V and 0 bases at J, with 7 bases between. The chain's CDR3 is CAISAVSSGNTIYF. In DNA, the CDR3 is TGTGCCATCAGTGCCGTAAGCTCTGGAAACACCATATATTTT.

This clonotype has ten or more counts. The rearrangement joins TRBV20-1 to TRBJ2-5, with 8 nucleotides matching TRBD2. Trimming at V came to 5 bases and at J to 2 bases, leaving 4 bases not matched to a gene. The CDR3 loop spans 13 amino acids. Germline V gene lookup returns CDR1 DFQATT and CDR2 SNEGSKA (reference sequence). The DNA of the CDR3 is TGCAGTGCTGTCCTAGCGGGTCAAGAGACCCAGTACTTC. As protein: CSAVLAGQETQYF.